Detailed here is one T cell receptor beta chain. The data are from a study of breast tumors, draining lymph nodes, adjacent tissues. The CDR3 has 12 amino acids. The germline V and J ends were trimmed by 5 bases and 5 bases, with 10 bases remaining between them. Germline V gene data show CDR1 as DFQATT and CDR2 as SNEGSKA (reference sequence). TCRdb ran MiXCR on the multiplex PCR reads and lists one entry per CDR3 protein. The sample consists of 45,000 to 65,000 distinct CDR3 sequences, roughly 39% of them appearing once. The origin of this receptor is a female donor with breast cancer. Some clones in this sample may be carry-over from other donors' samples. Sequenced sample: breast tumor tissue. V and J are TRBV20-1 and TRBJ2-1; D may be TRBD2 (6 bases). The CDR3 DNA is TGCAGTGCTGTTAAGCGGGACAATGAGCAGTTCTTC. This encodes CSAVKRDNEQFF.